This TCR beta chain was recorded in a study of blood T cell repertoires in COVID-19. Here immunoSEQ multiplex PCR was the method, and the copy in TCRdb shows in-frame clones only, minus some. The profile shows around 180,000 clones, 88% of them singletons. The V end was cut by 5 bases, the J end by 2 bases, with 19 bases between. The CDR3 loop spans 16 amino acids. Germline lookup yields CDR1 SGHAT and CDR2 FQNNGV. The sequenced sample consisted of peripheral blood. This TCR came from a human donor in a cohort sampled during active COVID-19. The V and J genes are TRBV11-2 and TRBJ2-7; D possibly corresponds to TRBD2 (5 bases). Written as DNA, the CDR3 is TGTGCCAGCAGCCCCGGGCCGGGGTACTCGGCCTACGAGCAGTACTTC. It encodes CASSPGPGYSAYEQYF.